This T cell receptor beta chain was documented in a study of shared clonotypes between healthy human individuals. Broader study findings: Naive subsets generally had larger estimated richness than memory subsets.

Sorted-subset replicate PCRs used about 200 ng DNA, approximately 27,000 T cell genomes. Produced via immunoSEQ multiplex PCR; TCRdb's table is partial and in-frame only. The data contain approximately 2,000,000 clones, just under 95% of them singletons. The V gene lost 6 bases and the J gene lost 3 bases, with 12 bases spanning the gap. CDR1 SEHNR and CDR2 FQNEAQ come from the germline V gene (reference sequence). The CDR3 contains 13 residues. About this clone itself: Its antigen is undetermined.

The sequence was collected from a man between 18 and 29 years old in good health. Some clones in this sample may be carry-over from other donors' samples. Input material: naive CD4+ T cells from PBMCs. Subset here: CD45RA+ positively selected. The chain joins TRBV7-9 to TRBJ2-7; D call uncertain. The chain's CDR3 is CASRGSQYYEQYF. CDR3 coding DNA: TGTGCCAGCAGGGGCAGCCAGTACTACGAGCAGTACTTC.